This TCR beta chain was recorded in a study of T cell responses to AZD1222 COVID-19 vaccine. On the study more broadly: Pooled together were second doses at about 4 or about 12 weeks. General study results and limits: Across spike, vaccine-associated CD4 TCRs were found, dominant at 160-218 and 743-854. In a largely white British group with more females than males, clonal diversity was possibly underestimated.

Sequencing was performed with immunoSEQ multiplex PCR; in TCRdb, only in-frame clones are kept and a portion is missing. Of 120,000 or so clones listed, around 88% are singletons. On this clone: The antigen is not known.

Germline CDR1 KGHSH, CDR2 LQKENI. V was pared by 3 bases and J by 4 bases, with 19 bases between. The CDR3 runs 17 residues. The receptor comes from an adult in good health. This sample comprised peripheral blood, obtained on day 0 of AZD1222 vaccination. The chain links TRBV18 to TRBJ1-3; TRBD1 might be the D (5 bases). The CDR3 spells CASSPSYAQGIGNTIYF. CDR3 bases: TGTGCCAGCTCACCGAGCTACGCGCAGGGAATCGGAAACACCATATATTTT.